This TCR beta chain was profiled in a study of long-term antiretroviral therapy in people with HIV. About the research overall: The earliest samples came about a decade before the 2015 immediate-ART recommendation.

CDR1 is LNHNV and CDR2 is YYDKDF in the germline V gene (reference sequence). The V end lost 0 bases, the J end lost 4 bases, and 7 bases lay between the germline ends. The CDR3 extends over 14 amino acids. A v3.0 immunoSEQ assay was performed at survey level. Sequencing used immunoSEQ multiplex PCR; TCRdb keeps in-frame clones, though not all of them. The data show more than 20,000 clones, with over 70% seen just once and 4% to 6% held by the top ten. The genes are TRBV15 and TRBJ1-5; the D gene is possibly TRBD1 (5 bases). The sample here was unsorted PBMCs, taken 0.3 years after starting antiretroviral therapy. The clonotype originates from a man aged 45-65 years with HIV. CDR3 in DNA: TGTGCCACCAGCAGAGATCCAGGGAATCAGCCCCAGCATTTT. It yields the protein CATSRDPGNQPQHF.